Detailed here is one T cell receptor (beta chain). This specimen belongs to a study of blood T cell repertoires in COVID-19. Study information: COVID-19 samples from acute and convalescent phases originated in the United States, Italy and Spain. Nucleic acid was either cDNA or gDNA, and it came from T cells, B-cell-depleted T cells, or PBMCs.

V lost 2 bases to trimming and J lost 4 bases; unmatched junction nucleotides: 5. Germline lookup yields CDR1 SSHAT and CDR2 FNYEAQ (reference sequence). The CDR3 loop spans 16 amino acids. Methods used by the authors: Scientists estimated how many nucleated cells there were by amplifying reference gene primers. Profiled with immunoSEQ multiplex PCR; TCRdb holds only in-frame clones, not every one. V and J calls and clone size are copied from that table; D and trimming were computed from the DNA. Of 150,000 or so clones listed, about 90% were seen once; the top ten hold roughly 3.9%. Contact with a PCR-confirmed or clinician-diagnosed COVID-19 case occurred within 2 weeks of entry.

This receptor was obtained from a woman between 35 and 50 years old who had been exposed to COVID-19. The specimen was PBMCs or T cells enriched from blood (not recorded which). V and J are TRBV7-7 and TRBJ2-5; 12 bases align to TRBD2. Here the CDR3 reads CASSLTTSGRGETQYF. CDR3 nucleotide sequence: TGTGCCAGCAGCTTAACGACTAGCGGGAGAGGAGAGACCCAGTACTTC.